This TCR beta chain emerged from a study of blood T cell repertoires in COVID-19. This clone was observed a handful of times. At one boundary the junction diverges from the germline segment, which might be a read error. The CDR3 extends over 15 amino acids. Per germline, CDR1 SNHLY and CDR2 FYNNEI. The assay was immunoSEQ multiplex PCR, and TCRdb's table has in-frame clones only and misses some. The sample has under 150,000 clones; approximately 80% are singletons. The rearrangement joins TRBV2 to TRBJ2-2; D perhaps matches TRBD1 (5 bases). This TCR was recovered from a woman older than 75 with acute or convalescent COVID-19. Source material: peripheral blood. The CDR3 sequence is CASREGPGSAGELFF. Written as DNA, the CDR3 is TGTGCCAGCAGGGAAGGTCCAGGGTCGGCCGGGGAGCTGTTTTTT.